This is a list of T cell receptor beta chains from one sample in a study of cytomegalovirus exposure and HLA in healthy donors. TCRdb's table, derived via immunoSEQ multiplex PCR, lists solely in-frame clones and lacks some. Of roughly 130,000 clones in the sample, 75% to 90% were seen once. The sample comprised PBMCs. Every receptor here comes from a man aged 40-55 years in good health and CMV-seronegative. Both conserved end residues are part of each CDR3. D genes are given only for firm matches. Part of the rows lack a size; the others show once, few, many or a class for expanded clones.

D gene,V gene,clone size,J gene,CDR3 protein,CDR3 DNA
TRBD1,TRBV28,NA,TRBJ1-1,CASRRQGVVTEAFF,TGTGCCAGCAGACGACAGGGGGTAGTGACTGAAGCTTTCTTT
TRBD1,TRBV11-2,once,TRBJ1-1,CASSADRAEAFF,TGTGCCAGCAGCGCAGACAGGGCTGAAGCTTTCTTT
NA,TRBV30,few,TRBJ2-2,CAWSFSTGELFF,TGTGCCTGGTCTTTCTCCACCGGGGAGCTGTTTTTT
TRBD1,TRBV29-1,NA,TRBJ2-2,CSVHGQGSTGELFF,TGCAGCGTCCATGGACAGGGGAGCACCGGGGAGCTGTTTTTT
TRBD1,TRBV7-6,few,TRBJ1-5,CASSLGGGALPLRNQPQHF,TGTGCCAGCAGCCTTGGAGGGGGCGCGTTACCCCTCAGAAATCAGCCCCAGCATTTT
TRBD1,TRBV18,NA,TRBJ2-7,CASSGSGTGISRSSYEQYF,TGTGCCAGCTCTGGCTCCGGGACAGGGATAAGTAGGAGCTCCTACGAGCAGTACTTC
NA,TRBV2,NA,TRBJ1-1,CASSEGPTLHSEAFF,TGTGCCAGCAGTGAAGGCCCGACACTCCACTCTGAAGCTTTCTTT
NA,TRBV7-7,NA,TRBJ2-3,CASSSGNTDTQYF,TGTGCCAGCAGCTCCGGGAACACAGATACGCAGTATTTT
NA,TRBV28,NA,TRBJ2-1,CASTPRGSPKHHNEQFF,TGTGCCAGCACCCCCCGGGGGTCACCTAAGCACCACAATGAGCAGTTCTTC
TRBD1,TRBV6-1,once,TRBJ2-5,CASSEGTGRETQYF,TGTGCCAGCAGTGAAGGGACAGGGCGGGAGACCCAGTACTTC
TRBD1,TRBV25-1,NA,TRBJ1-2,CASSEVQTGGYTF,TGTGCCAGCAGTGAAGTACAGACAGGGGGCTACACCTTC
NA,TRBV19,NA,TRBJ2-1,CASRARSSYNEQFF,TGTGCCAGTAGAGCTCGGAGCTCCTACAATGAGCAGTTCTTC
NA,TRBV6-1,NA,TRBJ1-3,CASSDRGPSSGNTIYF,TGTGCCAGCAGTGACAGGGGCCCAAGCTCTGGAAACACCATATATTTT
NA,TRBV6-5,NA,TRBJ1-1,CASSYNDRMNTEAFF,TGTGCCAGCAGTTACAACGACAGGATGAACACTGAAGCTTTCTTT
NA,TRBV7-9,NA,TRBJ1-5,CALVPLGGNQPQHF,TGTGCCCTCGTCCCTTTGGGGGGGAATCAGCCCCAGCATTTT
NA,TRBV11-2,NA,TRBJ2-7,CASSLNSLGQYF,TGTGCCAGCAGCTTAAACAGCCTCGGCCAGTACTTC
NA,TRBV27,few,TRBJ1-1,CASRTTDIVTEAFF,TGTGCCAGCAGGACGACAGATATAGTCACTGAAGCTTTCTTT
TRBD1,TRBV6-1,NA,TRBJ1-5,CASSEGTGGFNQPQHF,TGTGCCAGCAGTGAAGGGACAGGGGGTTTCAATCAGCCCCAGCATTTT
NA,TRBV19,NA,TRBJ1-3,CASRISAGNTIYF,TGTGCCAGTCGAATATCAGCTGGAAACACCATATATTTT
NA,TRBV18,NA,TRBJ1-1,CASSPWAGEGTEAFF,TGTGCCAGCTCACCGTGGGCGGGAGAAGGGACTGAAGCTTTCTTT
NA,TRBV7-8,NA,TRBJ2-2,CASRATTPTGELFF,TGTGCCAGCAGGGCCACTACTCCCACCGGGGAGCTGTTTTTT
NA,TRBV11-3,NA,TRBJ2-7,CASSEGSYEQYF,TGTGCCAGCTCTGAGGGTTCCTACGAGCAGTACTTC
NA,TRBV27,NA,TRBJ2-7,CASKGLLSEQYF,TGTGCCAGTAAGGGACTCCTTAGTGAGCAGTACTTC
NA,TRBV6-5,NA,TRBJ1-4,CASSYRVGGEKLFF,TGTGCCAGCAGTTACCGGGTGGGGGGTGAAAAACTGTTTTTT
NA,TRBV2,NA,TRBJ2-6,CASSLDRFVSSSGANVLTF,TGTGCCAGCAGCCTTGACAGATTCGTCTCGAGCTCTGGGGCCAACGTCCTGACTTTC
NA,TRBV7-8,NA,TRBJ2-7,CASSLNQGGYEQYF,TGTGCCAGCAGCTTAAATCAGGGGGGCTACGAGCAGTACTTC
TRBD1,TRBV30,NA,TRBJ1-5,CAWSGTGVQPQHF,TGTGCCTGGAGTGGAACAGGGGTACAGCCCCAGCATTTT
NA,TRBV5-1,NA,TRBJ1-4,CASSLAGANEKLFF,TGCGCCAGCAGCTTGGCAGGGGCGAATGAAAAACTGTTTTTT
TRBD1,TRBV30,NA,TRBJ2-2,CAWTNQGGAGELFF,TGTGCCTGGACAAATCAAGGGGGCGCCGGGGAGCTGTTTTTT
NA,TRBV7-3,once,TRBJ2-1,CASSFGPSEYNEQFF,TGTGCCAGCAGCTTTGGGCCTAGCGAATACAATGAGCAGTTCTTC
NA,TRBV21-1,NA,TRBJ1-2,CASSNSQDRYGYTF,TGTGCCAGCAGCAACTCACAGGACCGCTATGGCTACACCTTC
NA,TRBV5-4,NA,TRBJ1-3,CASSSGRFAGNTIYF,TGTGCCAGCAGTTCGGGTCGCTTCGCTGGAAACACCATATATTTT
TRBD2,TRBV6-5,NA,TRBJ2-7,CASSYPLAGATYEQYF,TGTGCCAGCAGTTACCCGTTAGCGGGAGCAACCTACGAGCAGTACTTC
NA,TRBV29-1,once,TRBJ2-3,CSVEGARASTDTQYF,TGCAGCGTTGAAGGGGCGAGAGCTAGCACAGATACGCAGTATTTT
NA,TRBV5-5,once,TRBJ2-2,CASSLEGAANTGELFF,TGTGCCAGCAGCTTGGAAGGGGCGGCGAACACCGGGGAGCTGTTTTTT
TRBD2,TRBV5-6,once,TRBJ2-1,CASSSPGGYLNEQFF,TGTGCCAGCAGTTCCCCGGGGGGTTATTTGAATGAGCAGTTCTTC
TRBD1,TRBV5-1,NA,TRBJ1-4,CASSPGNRGRNEKLFF,TGCGCCAGCAGCCCCGGAAACAGGGGCAGGAATGAAAAACTGTTTTTT
TRBD1,TRBV18,NA,TRBJ2-5,CASSPRTGGQETQYF,TGTGCCAGCTCGCCCAGGACAGGGGGCCAAGAGACCCAGTACTTC
NA,TRBV7-2,once,TRBJ2-7,CASSLGRASYEQYF,TGTGCCAGCAGCTTAGGCAGGGCCAGCTACGAGCAGTACTTC
NA,TRBV7-9,few,TRBJ2-5,CASRRRGPQETQYF,TGTGCCAGCAGAAGGCGGGGGCCCCAAGAGACCCAGTACTTC
NA,TRBV6-1,few,TRBJ1-5,CASSGDSYSNQPQHF,TGTGCCAGCAGTGGCGACAGCTATAGCAATCAGCCCCAGCATTTT
NA,TRBV10-3,NA,TRBJ2-1,CAISESEFLEQFF,TGTGCCATCAGTGAGTCGGAGTTTCTTGAGCAGTTCTTC
NA,TRBV20-1,once,TRBJ2-1,CSARENSEQFF,TGCAGTGCTAGGGAGAATTCTGAGCAGTTCTTC
NA,TRBV18,few,TRBJ1-4,CASSYSTSNEKLFF,TGTGCCAGCTCATACTCCACTTCTAATGAAAAACTGTTTTTT
NA,TRBV7-8,NA,TRBJ2-1,CASSLGRYNEQFF,TGTGCCAGCAGCTTAGGCAGATACAATGAGCAGTTCTTC
NA,TRBV7-9,NA,TRBJ1-5,CASSSLDTYQPQHF,TGTGCCAGCAGCTCCCTGGACACTTATCAGCCCCAGCATTTT
TRBD2,TRBV7-6,NA,TRBJ2-7,CASSAAGTSSEQYF,TGTGCCAGCAGCGCGGCCGGGACTAGCAGCGAGCAGTACTTC
NA,TRBV27,NA,TRBJ2-7,CASSPETGSSYEQYF,TGTGCCAGCAGTCCGGAGACAGGATCCTCCTACGAGCAGTACTTC
NA,TRBV28,once,TRBJ2-7,CASSSQFEQYF,TGTGCCAGCAGTTCACAGTTCGAGCAGTACTTC
TRBD1,TRBV28,once,TRBJ1-2,CASSSPRTGGEGYTF,TGTGCCAGCAGTTCGCCTCGGACAGGGGGTGAGGGCTACACCTTC
TRBD1,TRBV18,NA,TRBJ2-7,CASSPLTGGNEQYF,TGTGCCAGCTCACCCCTGACAGGGGGCAACGAGCAGTACTTC
TRBD2,TRBV19,NA,TRBJ2-7,CASSIGGGIGEQYF,TGTGCCAGTAGTATCGGCGGGGGGATTGGGGAGCAGTACTTC
TRBD2,TRBV7-2,NA,TRBJ2-7,CASSLGGGGGSYEQYF,TGTGCCAGCAGCTTAGGGGGTGGGGGGGGCTCCTACGAGCAGTACTTC
TRBD2,TRBV2,NA,TRBJ2-4,CAGRRERGGENIQYF,TGTGCCGGACGGCGTGAGCGGGGGGGCGAAAACATTCAGTACTTC
NA,TRBV7-8,NA,TRBJ2-7,CASSRDKSYEQYF,TGTGCCAGCAGCCGGGACAAATCCTACGAGCAGTACTTC